The 26 T cell receptor beta chains presented below share a single source sample, sequenced in a study of blood T cell repertoires in COVID-19. Assay: immunoSEQ multiplex PCR; the TCRdb copy retains only in-frame clones and omits some. The profile covers 100,000 to 150,000 clones, with about 70% appearing a single time and approximately 2% taken by the ten largest. Sequencing was carried out using peripheral blood. These receptors came from a woman in her 70s with acute or convalescent COVID-19.

This clone has only a few counts. The chain links TRBV5-5 to TRBJ2-7, with D possibly being TRBD2 (6 bases). Germline CDR1 and CDR2: SGHKS and YYEKEE (reference sequence). V was shortened by 1 base and J by 7 bases, with 15 bases between the two germline ends. This CDR3 has 14 amino acids. In DNA form, the CDR3 reads TGTGCCAGCAGCTTGAGCGGGTCGGGGACTGAGCAGTACTTC. Residues: CASSLSGSGTEQYF. The entire variable domain, with the rest obtained from reference TRBV5-5 and TRBJ2-7, is as follows: DAGVTQSPTHLIKTRGQQVTLRCSPISGHKSVSWYQQVLGQGPQFIFQYYEKEERGRGNFPDRFSARQFPNYSSELNVNALLLGDSALYLCASSLSGSGTEQYFGPGTRLTVT.

This clone was detected only a few times. V usage is TRBV5-1 and J usage is TRBJ1-1; D is uncertain. Germline V lookup: CDR1 SGHRS, CDR2 YFSETQ. There are 13 residues in the CDR3. The ends were cut back, 10 bases at V and 0 bases at J, with 13 bases in the middle. The CDR3 reads CAARENMNTEAFF. The CDR3 nucleotides read TGCGCCGCCCGGGAGAACATGAACACTGAAGCTTTCTTT.

This chain connects TRBV12-3 or TRBV12-4 to TRBJ2-7, with D unresolved. The V end lost 6 bases, the J end lost 3 bases, and 6 bases lay between the germline ends. CDR3 size: 11 residues. The CDR3 region has the DNA TGTGCCAGCAGCCAACACTACGAGCAGTACTTC. It yields the protein CASSQHYEQYF.

The chain combines TRBV13 with TRBJ1-6; 7 bases fit TRBD1. From germline, CDR1 is PRHDT and CDR2 FYEKMQ (reference sequence). V lost 5 bases, J lost 6 bases, and 10 bases stayed unmatched. The CDR3 spans 16 residues. The CDR3 nucleotides are TGTGCCAGCAGCATTAGAGGGGGCTCGGGTAATTCACCCCTCCACTTT. It encodes CASSIRGGSGNSPLHF. Based on the CDR3 plus reference TRBV13 and TRBJ1-6, the full variable domain is AAGVIQSPRHLIKEKRETATLKCYPIPRHDTVYWYQQGPGQDPQFLISFYEKMQSDKGSIPDRFSAQQFSDYHSELNMSSLELGDSALYFCASSIRGGSGNSPLHFGNGTRLTVT.

The gene calls are TRBV4-1 and TRBJ2-3; D perhaps matches TRBD2 (5 bases). There are 18 residues in the CDR3. V lost 0 bases, J lost 5 bases, and 21 bases lay in between. Per the germline V gene, CDR1 is MGHRA and CDR2 is YSYEKL. DNA of the CDR3: TGCGCCAGCAGCCAAGAAGGTCAGGCTAGCCCCCCGGGAGATACGCAGTATTTT. Translation: CASSQEGQASPPGDTQYF.

This rearrangement joins TRBV7-9 to TRBJ2-5; 10 bases agree with TRBD2. This CDR3 is built from 14 residues. The junction had 4 bases not matched to a gene; V was cut back by 5 bases and J by 4 bases. Germline V lookup: CDR1 SEHNR, CDR2 FQNEAQ (reference sequence). The CDR3 sequence: CASSTLAGGETQYF. CDR3 bases: TGTGCCAGCAGCACCTTAGCGGGAGGAGAGACCCAGTACTTC.

The chain has TRBV28 and TRBJ2-3; 11 bases match TRBD2. With 9 bases clipped from V and 2 bases from J, the junction kept 4 bases outside the gene matches. The length of the CDR3 is 14 residues. Germline V CDR1 and CDR2: MDHEN, SYDVKM. The CDR3 bases are TGTGCCAGTTCACTAGCGGGGGCCACAGATACGCAGTATTTT. It is translated as CASSLAGATDTQYF.

This clone was seen only a few times. The chain couples TRBV30 to TRBJ2-7; 7 bases match TRBD2. After removal of 8 bases from V and 2 bases from J, the junction contained 6 bases not matched to a gene. This CDR3 spans 12 amino acids. Germline lookup yields CDR1 GTSNPN and CDR2 SVGIG (reference sequence). DNA for the CDR3: TGTGCCAGTCAGGCGGGGGCCTACGAGCAGTACTTC. It codes for CASQAGAYEQYF. Full variable domain (missing parts from reference TRBV30 and TRBJ2-7): SQTIHQWPATLVQPVGSPLSLECTVEGTSNPNLYWYRQAAGRGLQLLFYSVGIGQISSEVPQNLSASRPQDRQFILSSKKLLLSDSGFYLCASQAGAYEQYFGPGTRLTVT.

This sequence joins TRBV4-3 and TRBJ2-3; TRBD1 agrees at 7 bases. V lost 1 base and J lost 6; bases outside the gene matches: 10. The V gene's germline CDR1 is LGHNA and CDR2 YSLEER. This CDR3 comprises 16 residues. The CDR3 reads CASSQGVSGGTDTQYF. The DNA of the CDR3 is TGCGCCAGCAGCCAAGGCGTTTCAGGGGGAACGGATACGCAGTATTTT.

The chain links TRBV12-3 or TRBV12-4 to TRBJ2-7, with D possibly being TRBD2 (6 bases). The CDR3 is made up of 13 amino acids. V lost 0 bases and J lost 6, with 9 bases in between. The CDR3 nucleotides read TGTGCCAGCAGTTTAGCGGGAGGTCTCGAGCAGTACTTC. It translates to CASSLAGGLEQYF.

The V and J genes are TRBV7-6 and TRBJ2-3, with TRBD1 identical over 8 bases. CDR3 length: 15 amino acids. Germline V CDR1 and CDR2: SGHVS, FNYEAQ. The trim removed 2 bases at V and 5 bases at J, leaving 6 bases unmatched. This chain's CDR3 is CASSLLQGALDTQYF. CDR3 coding DNA: TGTGCCAGCAGCTTACTGCAGGGGGCCTTAGATACGCAGTATTTT.

The chain is built from TRBV10-3 and TRBJ2-2; TRBD2 is a possible D gene (6 bases). The V and J ends lost 11 bases and 5 bases respectively, with 18 bases between them. CDR3 length equals 14 residues. Germline V gene data show CDR1 as ENHRY and CDR2 as SYGVKD. The CDR3 protein is CAGTPDGRTGELFF. Written as DNA, the CDR3 is TGTGCCGGGACTCCGGACGGGCGGACCGGGGAGCTGTTTTTT.

This clone showed up just once. The CDR3 coding sequence is TGTGCCAGTAGTCCCCGGGAGGGGAGTAACTATGGCTACACCTTC. It codes for CASSPREGSNYGYTF. The gene calls are TRBV19 and TRBJ1-2; TRBD1 is a possible D gene (5 bases). The CDR3 runs to 15 residues. V dropped 5 bases and J dropped 1 base, with 14 bases sitting between them. The germline V gene has CDR1 LNHDA and CDR2 SQIVND (reference sequence).

V usage is TRBV7-2 and J usage is TRBJ2-7, with a possible D match to TRBD1 (6 bases). Trimming shortened V by 0 bases and J by 3 bases, and 12 bases separated the two germline ends. In germline, CDR1 is SGHTA, CDR2 FQGNSA. There are 15 residues in the CDR3. CDR3 residues: CASSLAPTGLYEQYF. CDR3 in DNA: TGTGCCAGCAGCTTAGCCCCTACAGGGCTCTACGAGCAGTACTTC.

In this sample, this clone turned up a few times. The chain couples TRBV29-1 to TRBJ1-1, with 9 bases aligning to TRBD1. The V gene's germline CDR1 is SQVTM and CDR2 ANQGSEA. V was clipped by 7 bases and J by 1 base; unmatched bases: 4. This CDR3 has 13 amino acids. CDR3 sequence (DNA): TGCAGCGCCCTGGGACAGGGGAACACTGAAGCTTTCTTT. It translates to CSALGQGNTEAFF. The full variable domain, with the rest looked up from reference TRBV29-1 and TRBJ1-1, is SAVISQKPSRDICQRGTSLTIQCQVDSQVTMMFWYRQQPGQSLTLIATANQGSEATYESGFVIDKFPISRPNLTFSTLTVSNMSPEDSSIYLCSALGQGNTEAFFGQGTRLTVV.

The chain has TRBV30 and TRBJ2-3, with TRBD2 identical over 9 bases. There are 14 residues in the CDR3. The germline V gene has CDR1 GTSNPN and CDR2 SVGIG (reference sequence). After removal of 4 bases from V and 5 bases from J, the junction contained 7 bases not matched to a gene. CDR3 sequence reads: CAWNRGRAEDTQYF. CDR3 coding DNA: TGTGCCTGGAATCGCGGGAGGGCCGAAGATACGCAGTATTTT.

V usage is TRBV19 and J usage is TRBJ1-1, with 10 bases fitting TRBD1. With V trimmed by 9 bases and J by 1 base, 2 bases remained unmatched. Germline CDR1 LNHDA, CDR2 SQIVND (reference sequence). The CDR3 has 13 residues. CDR3 amino acids: CASRDRGNTEAFF. The CDR3 DNA follows: TGTGCCAGCCGGGACAGGGGGAACACTGAAGCTTTCTTT.

On this clone: Its ends do not fully match the called genes, so a read error is possible. V is TRBV6-2 or TRBV6-3 and J is TRBJ1-2; 12 bases line up with TRBD1. The length of the CDR3 is 14 residues. From germline, CDR1 is MNHEY and CDR2 SVGEGT. DNA for the CDR3: TGTGCCAGCAGTTACCTCCGGGACAGGGGGCCCGAGGACTTC. The encoded protein is CASSYLRDRGPEDF.

The chain links TRBV11-3 to TRBJ2-1, with D tentatively TRBD2 (5 bases). V lost 5 bases to trimming and J lost 5 bases, with 16 bases between them. CDR3 length equals 15 residues. The germline V gene has CDR1 SGHNT and CDR2 YENEEA. CDR3 DNA sequence: TGTGCCAGCAGCCCCCCGGGGAGAGGTGACAATGAGCAGTTCTTC. Its protein product is CASSPPGRGDNEQFF. The full variable domain, rest sourced from reference TRBV11-3 and TRBJ2-1, is EAGVVQSPRYKIIEKKQPVAFWCNPISGHNTLYWYLQNLGQGPELLIRYENEEAVDDSQLPKDRFSAERLKGVDSTLKIQPAELGDSAVYLCASSPPGRGDNEQFFGPGTRLTVL.

This rearrangement joins TRBV7-9 to TRBJ2-1; D may be TRBD1 (5 bases). Trimming removed 4 bases from V and 9 bases from J, with 13 bases in between. The CDR3 contains 13 residues. In germline, CDR1 is SEHNR, CDR2 FQNEAQ (reference sequence). CDR3 in amino acids: CASSSPQVSEQFF. For the CDR3, the DNA is TGTGCCAGCAGCTCACCACAGGTTAGTGAGCAGTTCTTC.

In its sample, this clone was seen a few times. This chain links TRBV4-1 with TRBJ1-5; 9 bases are shared with TRBD1. Germline CDR1 MGHRA, CDR2 YSYEKL. The CDR3 length is 17 residues. The V and J ends lost 2 bases and 0 bases, in that order; junction bases with no gene match: 5. The CDR3 region has the DNA TGCGCCAGCAGCCAACGGACAGGGGATCATAGCAATCAGCCCCAGCATTTT. Its translation: CASSQRTGDHSNQPQHF.

The gene calls are TRBV12-3 or TRBV12-4 and TRBJ2-2; TRBD2 might be the D (6 bases). Trimming removed 6 bases from V and 1 base from J, with 6 bases in between. The CDR3 spans 13 residues. Here the CDR3 reads CASRTRNTGELFF. CDR3 sequence (DNA): TGTGCCAGCAGGACTAGGAACACCGGGGAGCTGTTTTTT.

The rearrangement uses TRBV28 and TRBJ2-5; TRBD2 aligns across 9 bases. The CDR3 totals 17 residues. V was clipped by 2 bases and J by 1 base; unmatched bases: 8. Looked up from germline, CDR1 is MDHEN and CDR2 is SYDVKM. CDR3 sequence reads: CASSLGLAGTFQETQYF. In nucleotides, the CDR3 is TGTGCCAGCAGTTTAGGCCTAGCGGGAACATTCCAAGAGACCCAGTACTTC.

The chain recombines TRBV12-5 with TRBJ1-1; maybe TRBD1 (6 bases). Per the germline V gene, CDR1 is LGHNT and CDR2 is FRNRAP. The CDR3 length is 17 residues. Trimming left V 2 bases short and J 1 base short, with 17 bases between. The CDR3 DNA reads TGTGCTAGTGGTTTGACGGGGTGGGGGCAGACGAACACTGAAGCTTTCTTT. Translation: CASGLTGWGQTNTEAFF.

The chain is built from TRBV19 and TRBJ2-3, with TRBD2 identical over 9 bases. V was clipped by 0 bases and J by 0 bases; unmatched bases: 4. In germline, CDR1 is LNHDA, CDR2 SQIVND (reference sequence). The CDR3 extends over 17 amino acids. The CDR3 DNA reads as TGTGCCAGTAGTATAGAGACTAGCGGAACTAGCACAGATACGCAGTATTTT. The encoded protein is CASSIETSGTSTDTQYF.

The J gene is TRBJ2-3, the V gene TRBV29-1, with a tentative D call TRBD2 (6 bases). The CDR3 has 13 amino acids. V dropped 5 bases and J dropped 3 bases, with 12 bases sitting between them. Germline CDR1 SQVTM, CDR2 ANQGSEA. The CDR3 loop is CSVSSVQTDTQYF. The CDR3 DNA sequence: TGCAGCGTTTCTAGCGTTCAAACAGATACGCAGTATTTT.